Shown below are 10 T cell receptor beta chains from a single sample sequenced in a study of CD8+ T cells in alopecia areata. RNA extraction and reverse transcription yielded cDNA as sequencing template. Using immunoSEQ multiplex PCR, the repertoire was profiled, and TCRdb retains in-frame clones only, with some absent. The data contain about 250,000 clones, 60% of them singletons. This sample's treatment: oral pan-JAK inhibitor, 5-10 mg twice daily. The sample was CD4+ T cells sorted from blood, taken around week 54, from a patient treated with tofacitinib. The source is a human donor with alopecia areata.

This clone was observed a few times. The chain links TRBV10-3 to TRBJ1-1; perhaps TRBD1 as D (5 bases). V was clipped by 3 bases and J by 0 bases, with 8 bases between them. The germline gives CDR1 ENHRY, CDR2 SYGVKD. The CDR3 has 14 residues. This CDR3 reads CAISEWGMNTEAFF. The CDR3 nucleotides are TGTGCCATCAGTGAATGGGGGATGAACACTGAAGCTTTCTTT.

V usage is TRBV9 and J usage is TRBJ1-2; a weak D match, TRBD1 (6 bases). The germline V gene has CDR1 SGDLS and CDR2 YYNGEE. The CDR3 runs to 14 residues. V lost 0 bases and J 1 base, leaving 7 bases between the germline ends. The CDR3 here is CASSVDRVNYGYTF. The CDR3 coding sequence is TGTGCCAGCAGCGTAGACAGGGTTAACTATGGCTACACCTTC.

V usage is TRBV11-1 and J usage is TRBJ2-5; 7 bases agree with TRBD2. V lost 5 bases, J lost 1 base, and 4 bases stayed unmatched. CDR3 length equals 14 residues. The V gene's germline CDR1 is SGHAT and CDR2 FQDESV (reference sequence). This CDR3 is CASSRGVIQETQYF. The CDR3 DNA reads TGTGCCAGCAGCCGGGGGGTAATCCAAGAGACCCAGTACTTC.

This clone was picked up a small number of times. CDR3 region: CASSPGLPGRNSPLHF. The CDR3 DNA follows: TGTGCCAGCTCTCCGGGACTCCCAGGCCGTAATTCACCCCTCCACTTT. The chain links TRBV18 to TRBJ1-6; perhaps TRBD1 as D (5 bases). V shed 6 bases and J shed 6 bases, with 18 bases lying between them. Germline V gene data show CDR1 as KGHSH and CDR2 as LQKENI. This CDR3 has 16 amino acids.

This chain connects TRBV7-8 to TRBJ2-2; 13 nucleotides align to TRBD2. After removal of 5 bases from V and 6 bases from J, the junction contained 6 bases not matched to a gene. CDR1 is SGHVS and CDR2 is FQNEAQ in the germline V gene. The CDR3 runs to 16 residues. Here the CDR3 DNA reads TGTGCCAGCAGCCCGGGACTAGCGGGGTTCGCCGGGGAGCTGTTTTTT. This gives the protein CASSPGLAGFAGELFF.

The V call is TRBV30, the J call TRBJ1-6; 7 nucleotides align to TRBD1. V trimming: 3 bases; J trimming: 9 bases; junction bases outside the gene matches: 2. The V gene's germline CDR1 is GTSNPN and CDR2 SVGIG (reference sequence). CDR3 length equals 12 residues. The CDR3 nucleotides are TGTGCCTGGAGCCCAGGGGGTTCACCCCTCCACTTT. Encoded protein: CAWSPGGSPLHF.

The gene calls are TRBV2 and TRBJ1-4; D unclear. The V gene lost 0 bases and the J gene lost 5 bases, with 7 bases spanning the gap. This CDR3 is 14 amino acids long. Germline CDR1 is SNHLY and CDR2 is FYNNEI. CDR3 amino acids: CASSEAAANEKLFF. As DNA, the CDR3 is TGTGCCAGCAGTGAAGCGGCGGCAAATGAAAAACTGTTTTTT.

This clone occurred once. The rearrangement joins TRBV7-9 to TRBJ1-1, with 7 bases matching TRBD1. The CDR3 covers 15 residues. CDR1 and CDR2 (germline): SEHNR, FQNEAQ (reference sequence). V trimming: 5 bases; J trimming: 7 bases; junction bases outside the gene matches: 13. The CDR3 is CASSREPNRGGEAFF. CDR3 in DNA: TGTGCCAGCAGCCGTGAGCCAAACAGGGGCGGTGAAGCTTTCTTT.

This chain uses TRBV29-1 with TRBJ2-7, with D hard to call. The length of the CDR3 is 12 residues. The germline V gene encodes CDR1 SQVTM and CDR2 ANQGSEA. The V gene lost 8 bases and the J gene lost 2 bases, with 13 bases spanning the gap. The CDR3 region is CSLRSRPYEQYF. The CDR3 nucleotides are TGCAGCCTCCGGTCCAGGCCCTACGAGCAGTACTTC.

The genes are TRBV29-1 and TRBJ1-4; D is undetermined. CDR1 and CDR2 from the germline V gene are SQVTM and ANQGSEA. The CDR3 consists of 15 residues. With 0 bases removed from V and 7 bases from J, the gap between germline ends came to 15 bases. The CDR3 nucleotides are TGCAGCGTTGAAGATCAAGGCAGGTTGGGTGAAAAACTGTTTTTT. Protein sequence: CSVEDQGRLGEKLFF.